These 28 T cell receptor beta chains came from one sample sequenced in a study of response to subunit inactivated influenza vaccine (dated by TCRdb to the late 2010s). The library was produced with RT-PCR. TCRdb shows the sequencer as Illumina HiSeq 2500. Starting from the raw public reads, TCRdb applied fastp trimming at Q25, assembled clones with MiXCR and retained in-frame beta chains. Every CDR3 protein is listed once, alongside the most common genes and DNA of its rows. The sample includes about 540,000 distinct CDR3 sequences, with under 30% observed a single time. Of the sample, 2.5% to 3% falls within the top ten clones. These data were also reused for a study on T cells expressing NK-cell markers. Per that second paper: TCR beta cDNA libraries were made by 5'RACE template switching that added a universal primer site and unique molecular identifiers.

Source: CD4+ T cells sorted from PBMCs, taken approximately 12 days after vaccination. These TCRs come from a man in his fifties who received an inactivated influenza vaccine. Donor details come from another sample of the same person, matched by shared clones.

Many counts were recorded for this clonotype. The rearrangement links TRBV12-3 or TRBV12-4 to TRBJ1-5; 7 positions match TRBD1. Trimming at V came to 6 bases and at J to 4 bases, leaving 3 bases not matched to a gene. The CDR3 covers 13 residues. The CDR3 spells CASRSTGNQPQHF. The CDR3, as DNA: TGTGCCAGCAGATCGACAGGGAATCAGCCCCAGCATTTT.

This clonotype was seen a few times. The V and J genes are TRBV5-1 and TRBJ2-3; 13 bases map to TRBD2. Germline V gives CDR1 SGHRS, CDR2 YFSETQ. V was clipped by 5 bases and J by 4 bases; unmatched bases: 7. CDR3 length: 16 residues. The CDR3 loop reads CASRPGTSGKSDTQYF. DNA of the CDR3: TGCGCCAGCAGGCCCGGGACTAGCGGGAAGTCAGATACGCAGTATTTT.

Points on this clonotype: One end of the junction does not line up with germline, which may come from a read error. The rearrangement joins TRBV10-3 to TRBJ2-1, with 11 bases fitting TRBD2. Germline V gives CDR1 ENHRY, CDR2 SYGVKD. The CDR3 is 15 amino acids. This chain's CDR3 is CAISATSGIDNGQFF. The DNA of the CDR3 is TGTGCCATCAGTGCGACTAGCGGGATTGACAATGGGCAGTTCTTC.

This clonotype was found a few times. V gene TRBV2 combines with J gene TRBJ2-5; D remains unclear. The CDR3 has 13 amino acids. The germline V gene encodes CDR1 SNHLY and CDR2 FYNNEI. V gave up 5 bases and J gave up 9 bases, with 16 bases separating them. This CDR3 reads CASSNSKSGAQYF. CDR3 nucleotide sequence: TGTGCCAGCAGTAACTCTAAGAGTGGGGCCCAGTACTTC.

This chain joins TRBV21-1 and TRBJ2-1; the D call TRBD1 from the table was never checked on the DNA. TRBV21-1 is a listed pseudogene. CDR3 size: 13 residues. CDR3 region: CASSNDRRNEQFF. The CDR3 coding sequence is TGTGCCAGCAGCAATGACAGGAGGAATGAGCAGTTCTTC.

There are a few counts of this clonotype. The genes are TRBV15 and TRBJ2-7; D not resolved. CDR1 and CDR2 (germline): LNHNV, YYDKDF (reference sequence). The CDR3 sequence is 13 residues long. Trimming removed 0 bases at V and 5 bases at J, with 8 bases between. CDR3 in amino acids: CATSRDVLDEQYF. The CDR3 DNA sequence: TGTGCCACCAGCAGAGATGTGCTAGACGAGCAGTACTTC.

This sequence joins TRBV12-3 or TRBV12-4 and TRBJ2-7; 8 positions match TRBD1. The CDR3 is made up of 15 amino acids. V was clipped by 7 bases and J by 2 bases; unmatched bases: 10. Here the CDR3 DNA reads TGTGCCAGCACGGGGGCGGGACAGGCTACCTACGAGCAGTACTTC. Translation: CASTGAGQATYEQYF.

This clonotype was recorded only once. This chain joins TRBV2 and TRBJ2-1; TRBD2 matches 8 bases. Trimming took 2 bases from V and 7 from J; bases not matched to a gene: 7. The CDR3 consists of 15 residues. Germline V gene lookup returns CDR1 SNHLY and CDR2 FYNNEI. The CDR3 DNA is TGTGCCAGCAGTGAAAGGTTGCGGGGGGTAAATGAGCAGTTCTTC. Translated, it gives CASSERLRGVNEQFF.

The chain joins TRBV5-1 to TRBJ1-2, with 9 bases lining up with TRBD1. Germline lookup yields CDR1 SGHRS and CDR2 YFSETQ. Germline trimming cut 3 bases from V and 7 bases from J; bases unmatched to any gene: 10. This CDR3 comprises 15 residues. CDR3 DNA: TGCGCCAGCAGCTACACAGGGGGCGCGTATGTTGGCTACACCTTC. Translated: CASSYTGGAYVGYTF.

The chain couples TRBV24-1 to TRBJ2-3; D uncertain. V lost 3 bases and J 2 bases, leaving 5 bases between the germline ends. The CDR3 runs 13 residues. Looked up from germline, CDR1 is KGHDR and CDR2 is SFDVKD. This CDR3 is CATSDSYTDTQYF. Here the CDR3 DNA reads TGTGCCACCAGTGATAGCTACACAGATACGCAGTATTTT.

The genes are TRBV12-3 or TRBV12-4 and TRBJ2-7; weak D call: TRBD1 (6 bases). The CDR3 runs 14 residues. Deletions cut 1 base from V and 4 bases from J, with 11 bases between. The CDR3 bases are TGTGCCAGCAGTTTAGAACAGGGATTATACGAGCAGTACTTC. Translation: CASSLEQGLYEQYF.

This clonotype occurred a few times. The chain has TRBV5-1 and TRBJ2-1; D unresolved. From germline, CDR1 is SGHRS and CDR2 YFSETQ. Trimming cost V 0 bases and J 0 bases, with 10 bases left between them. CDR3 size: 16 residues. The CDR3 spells CASSLASSGSYNEQFF. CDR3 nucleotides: TGCGCCAGCAGCTTGGCGTCGTCCGGCTCCTACAATGAGCAGTTCTTC.

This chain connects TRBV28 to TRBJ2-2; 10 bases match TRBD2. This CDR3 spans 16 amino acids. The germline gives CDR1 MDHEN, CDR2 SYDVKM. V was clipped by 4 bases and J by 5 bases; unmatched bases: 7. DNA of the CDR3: TGTGCCAGCAGTTCTCCTAGCGGGAGTAAGACCGGGGAGCTGTTTTTT. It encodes CASSSPSGSKTGELFF.

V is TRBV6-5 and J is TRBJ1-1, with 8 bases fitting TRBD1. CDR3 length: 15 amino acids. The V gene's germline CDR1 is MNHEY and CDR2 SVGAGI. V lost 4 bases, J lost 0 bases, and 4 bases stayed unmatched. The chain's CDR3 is CASSSGQELNTEAFF. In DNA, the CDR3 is TGTGCCAGCAGTTCGGGACAGGAGTTGAACACTGAAGCTTTCTTT.

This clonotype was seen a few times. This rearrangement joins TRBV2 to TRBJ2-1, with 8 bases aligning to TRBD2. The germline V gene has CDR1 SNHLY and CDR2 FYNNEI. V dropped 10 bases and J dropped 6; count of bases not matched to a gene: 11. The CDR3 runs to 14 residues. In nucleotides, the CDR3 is TGTGCCACGACCCTCTTTGCGGGAGGCAATGAGCAGTTCTTC. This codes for CATTLFAGGNEQFF.

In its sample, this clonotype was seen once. In nucleotides, the CDR3 is TGTGCCAGCTCCCCTGTTGGAGGGTGGGGAAATGAGCAGTTCTTC. This codes for CASSPVGGWGNEQFF. The V call is TRBV18, the J call TRBJ2-1; D is perhaps TRBD2 (6 bases). There are 15 residues in the CDR3. Per germline, CDR1 KGHSH and CDR2 LQKENI. V lost 6 bases and J 7 bases, leaving 19 bases between the germline ends. The full variable domain, its missing parts supplied by reference TRBV18 and TRBJ2-1, is NAGVMQNPRHLVRRRGQEARLRCSPMKGHSHVYWYRQLPEEGLKFMVYLQKENIIDESGMPKERFSAEFPKEGPSILRIQQVVRGDSAAYFCASSPVGGWGNEQFFGPGTRLTVL.

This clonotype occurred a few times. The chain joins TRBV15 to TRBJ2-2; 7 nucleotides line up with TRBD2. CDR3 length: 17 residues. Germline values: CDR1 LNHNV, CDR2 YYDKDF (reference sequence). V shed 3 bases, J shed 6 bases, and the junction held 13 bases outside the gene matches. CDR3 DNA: TGTGCCACCAGCAGCCCTCGTGGGAGGGACGTGGCCGGGGAGCTGTTTTTT. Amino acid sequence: CATSSPRGRDVAGELFF.

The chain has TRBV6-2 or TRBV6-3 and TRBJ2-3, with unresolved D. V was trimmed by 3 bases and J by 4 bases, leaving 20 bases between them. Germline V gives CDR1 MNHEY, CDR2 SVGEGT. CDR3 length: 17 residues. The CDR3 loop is CASSYQRRIPTSDTQYF. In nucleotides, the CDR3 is TGTGCCAGCAGTTATCAACGGAGAATCCCTACTTCAGATACGCAGTATTTT.

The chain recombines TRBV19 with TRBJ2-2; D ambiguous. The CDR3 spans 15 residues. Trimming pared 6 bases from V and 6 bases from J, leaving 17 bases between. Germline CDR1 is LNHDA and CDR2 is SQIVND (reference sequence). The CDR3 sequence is CASRPGPTPPGELFF. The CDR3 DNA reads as TGTGCCAGTAGACCGGGCCCTACCCCCCCCGGGGAGCTGTTTTTT.

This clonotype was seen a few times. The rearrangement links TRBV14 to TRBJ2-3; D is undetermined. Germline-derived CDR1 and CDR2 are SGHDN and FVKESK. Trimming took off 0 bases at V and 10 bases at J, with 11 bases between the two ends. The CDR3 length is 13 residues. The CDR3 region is CASSQDLFGPQYF. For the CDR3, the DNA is TGTGCCAGCAGCCAAGATCTGTTCGGCCCGCAGTATTTT.

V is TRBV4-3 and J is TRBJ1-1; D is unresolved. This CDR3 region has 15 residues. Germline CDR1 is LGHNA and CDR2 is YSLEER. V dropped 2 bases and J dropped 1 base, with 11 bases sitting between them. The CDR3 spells CASSQWKMPNTEAFF. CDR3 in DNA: TGCGCCAGCAGCCAATGGAAGATGCCGAACACTGAAGCTTTCTTT.

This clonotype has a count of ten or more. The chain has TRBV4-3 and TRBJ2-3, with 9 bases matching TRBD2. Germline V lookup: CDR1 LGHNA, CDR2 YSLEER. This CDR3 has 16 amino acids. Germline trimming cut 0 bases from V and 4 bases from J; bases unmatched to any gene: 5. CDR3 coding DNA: TGCGCCAGCAGCCAAGAAGCGGGAGGATTTGCAGATACGCAGTATTTT. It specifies CASSQEAGGFADTQYF.

The DNA of the CDR3 is TGTGCCAGCAGTCTGTCCGGGGGCGGGGCCTACGAGCAGTACTTC. This sequence encodes CASSLSGGGAYEQYF. The V and J genes are TRBV27 and TRBJ2-7; D possibly uses TRBD1 or TRBD2 (6 bases each). This CDR3 has 15 residues. V lost 5 bases to trimming and J lost 2 bases, with 16 bases between them. Looked up from germline, CDR1 is MNHEY and CDR2 is SMNVEV (reference sequence).

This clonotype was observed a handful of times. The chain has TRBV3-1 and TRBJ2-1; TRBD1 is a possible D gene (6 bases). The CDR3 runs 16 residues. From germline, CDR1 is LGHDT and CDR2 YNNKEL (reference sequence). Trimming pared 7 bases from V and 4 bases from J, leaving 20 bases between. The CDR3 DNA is TGTGCCAGCACGACAAGCCCATATGACAGGTACAATGAGCAGTTCTTC. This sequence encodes CASTTSPYDRYNEQFF.

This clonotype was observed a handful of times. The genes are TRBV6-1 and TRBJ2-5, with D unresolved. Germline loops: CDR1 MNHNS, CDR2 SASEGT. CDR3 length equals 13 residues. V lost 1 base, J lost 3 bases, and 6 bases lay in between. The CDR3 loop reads CASSEVWEETQYF. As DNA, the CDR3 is TGTGCCAGCAGTGAAGTATGGGAAGAGACCCAGTACTTC.

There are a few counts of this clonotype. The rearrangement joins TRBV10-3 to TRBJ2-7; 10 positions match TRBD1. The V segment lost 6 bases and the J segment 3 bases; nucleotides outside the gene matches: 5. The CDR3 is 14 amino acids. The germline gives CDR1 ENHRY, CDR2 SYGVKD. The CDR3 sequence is CAIRYGTGDYEQYF. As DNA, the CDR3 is TGTGCCATCAGGTACGGGACAGGGGACTACGAGCAGTACTTC.

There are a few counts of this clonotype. CDR3 in DNA: TGTGCCAGCAGTGAAGAGAGGGCCAATAATTCACCCCTCCACTTT. Amino acids: CASSEERANNSPLHF. V usage is TRBV2 and J usage is TRBJ1-6; D is uncertain. Deletions cut 1 base from V and 5 bases from J, with 9 bases between. The germline gives CDR1 SNHLY, CDR2 FYNNEI. The length of the CDR3 is 15 residues.

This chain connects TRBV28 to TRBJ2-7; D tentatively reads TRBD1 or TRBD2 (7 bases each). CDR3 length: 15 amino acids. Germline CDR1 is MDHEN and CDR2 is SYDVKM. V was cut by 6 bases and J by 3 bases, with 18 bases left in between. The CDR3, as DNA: TGTGCCAGCAGGGGACTACAGGGGAAGGGCTACGAGCAGTACTTC. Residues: CASRGLQGKGYEQYF.